Given below is one TCR beta chain in context. The antigen remains undetermined. The data belong to a study of T cells in Graves' hyperthyroidism and ophthalmopathy. In the study overall: It was at initial diagnosis, before any treatment, that peripheral blood was collected.

From RNA transcripts, TCR beta CDR3 regions were amplified. TCR CDR3 underwent first-round RT-PCR with the HTBI primer set. From the multiplex PCR reads, TCRdb called clonotypes with MiXCR, one entry per CDR3 protein. The table records around 600,000 distinct CDR3 sequences, roughly 15% of them present only once. With 4 bases clipped from V and 4 bases from J, the junction kept 5 bases outside the gene matches. Per germline, CDR1 MGHRA and CDR2 YSYEKL. This CDR3 is built from 17 residues. Exclusion followed for patients with uncontrolled infection, other autoimmune disease, pregnancy or lactation. Study conclusions and caveats: Most thyroid clonotypes expanded above 0.001 were also detected in blood.

The chain combines TRBV4-1 with TRBJ2-1; 15 bases align to TRBD2. This receptor was identified in a woman aged 40 to 49 with Graves' ophthalmopathy. Sequences were obtained from blood. The CDR3 DNA is TGCGCCAGCAGCCCTGGACTAGCGGGAGGGAAGTACAATGAGCAGTTCTTC. Its protein is CASSPGLAGGKYNEQFF.